This T cell receptor (beta chain) was obtained from a study of blood T cell repertoires in COVID-19. Study-wide context: Donors in the United States, Italy and Spain gave samples during acute or convalescent COVID-19. T cells, B-cell-depleted T cells, or PBMCs provided the cDNA or gDNA that served as material.

In the original processing: Nucleated cell number was recorded as an estimate derived from reference gene primer amplification. Clones were sequenced by immunoSEQ multiplex PCR, and TCRdb holds only the in-frame ones, with some missing. V, J and clone size derive from that table, while D and trimming were established from the DNA sequence. The sample has 90,000 to 120,000 clones, about four fifths seen once. The CDR3 loop spans 17 amino acids. Trimming stripped 2 bases from V and 8 bases from J, with 21 bases between. This clone showed up just a few times. This chain connects TRBV6-7 to TRBJ1-4, with D perhaps TRBD1 (6 bases). TRBV6-7 is an ORF, and what it does is uncertain. This sequence was found in a woman of 80 years or more with active or convalescent COVID-19. Sample: peripheral blood. The CDR3 loop reads CASSYPISGDLKEKLFF. For the CDR3, the DNA is TGTGCCAGCAGTTACCCGATCTCAGGGGACCTCAAGGAAAAACTGTTTTTT.